This T cell receptor (beta chain) appears in the sequencing data of a study of T cell repertoires in cytomegalovirus infection. TCRdb re-analysed the reads in MiXCR, keeping a single row per CDR3 protein. In the table there are hundreds of thousands of distinct CDR3 sequences, approximately 30% of which are singletons. Trimming pared 8 bases from V and 0 bases from J, leaving 10 bases between. Germline V lookup: CDR1 SGHVS, CDR2 FQNEAQ. The CDR3 totals 13 residues. For this clonotype: What it recognizes is unknown.

The chain combines TRBV7-8 with TRBJ1-1; the D is unclear. The receptor's source is a human donor in good health (CMV status not recorded). Some clones in this sample may be carry-over from other donors' samples. The specimen comprised cultured CD8+ T cells from PBMCs, sampled from culture after CMV antigen stimulation. This chain's CDR3 is CASGEILNTEAFF. CDR3 DNA: TGTGCCAGCGGAGAGATCTTGAACACTGAAGCTTTCTTT.